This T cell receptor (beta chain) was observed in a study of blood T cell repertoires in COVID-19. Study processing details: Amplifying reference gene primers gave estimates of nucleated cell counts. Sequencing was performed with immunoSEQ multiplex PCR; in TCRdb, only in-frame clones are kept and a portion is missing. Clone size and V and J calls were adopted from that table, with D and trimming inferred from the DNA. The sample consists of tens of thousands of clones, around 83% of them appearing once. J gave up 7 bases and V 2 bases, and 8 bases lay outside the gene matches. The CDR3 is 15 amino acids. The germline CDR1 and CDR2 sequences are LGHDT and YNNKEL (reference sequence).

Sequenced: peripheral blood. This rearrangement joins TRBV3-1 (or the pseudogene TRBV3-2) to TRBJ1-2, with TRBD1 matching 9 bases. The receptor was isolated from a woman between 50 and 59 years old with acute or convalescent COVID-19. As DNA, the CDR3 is TGTGCCAGCAGCCAAAGGGCGGGACAGGGCTTTGGCTACACCTTC. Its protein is CASSQRAGQGFGYTF.